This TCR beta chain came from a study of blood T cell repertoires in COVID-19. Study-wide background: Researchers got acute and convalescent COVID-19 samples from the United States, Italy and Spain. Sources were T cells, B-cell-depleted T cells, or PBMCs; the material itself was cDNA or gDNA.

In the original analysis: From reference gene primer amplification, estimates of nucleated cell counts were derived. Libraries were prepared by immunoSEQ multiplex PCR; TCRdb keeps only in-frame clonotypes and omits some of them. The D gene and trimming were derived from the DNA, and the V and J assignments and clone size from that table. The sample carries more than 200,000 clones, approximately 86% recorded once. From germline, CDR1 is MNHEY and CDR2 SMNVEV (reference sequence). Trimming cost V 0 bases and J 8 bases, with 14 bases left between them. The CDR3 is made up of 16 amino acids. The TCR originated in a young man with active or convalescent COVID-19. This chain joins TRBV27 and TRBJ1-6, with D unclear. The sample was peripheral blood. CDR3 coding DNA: TGTGCCAGCAGTTTATCAACCCCCGGTCGTTATTCACCCCTCCACTTT. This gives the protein CASSLSTPGRYSPLHF.